The 10 T cell receptor beta chains given below trace back to one sample, sequenced in a study of blood T cells in healthy people across ages. It was with a sample-barcoded 5' primer and a J-beta primer mix that a second PCR of roughly 6 to 12 cycles was run. TCRdb itself ran the 5' RACE reads through MiXCR, one entry per CDR3 protein. The data show around 1,000,000 distinct CDR3 sequences, approximately 26% seen once. The sample was also reused in another study, on T cells of mothers and their children.

Sample: blood. The receptor set was obtained from a girl aged 2 to 10 in good health.

The chain links TRBV15 to TRBJ2-7; no reliable D call. The CDR3 length is 13 residues. V dropped 0 bases and J dropped 4 bases, with 7 bases sitting between them. Germline V lookup: CDR1 LNHNV, CDR2 YYDKDF (reference sequence). The DNA of the CDR3 is TGTGCCACCAGCAGAGATTCCATTTACGAGCAGTACTTC. It yields the protein CATSRDSIYEQYF.

This clonotype has just a few counts. The chain combines TRBV29-1 with TRBJ2-1; no clear D gene. Germline loops: CDR1 SQVTM, CDR2 ANQGSEA. The CDR3 has 11 amino acids. Between the trimmed V and J ends, which lost 4 bases and 12 bases, there was a span of 13 bases. DNA for the CDR3: TGCAGCGTTGTTTTTATAGGCTCGCAGTTCTTC. This translates into CSVVFIGSQFF.

The chain joins TRBV25-1 to TRBJ2-7; possibly TRBD1 for D (5 bases). This CDR3 is 17 amino acids long. V was trimmed by 8 bases and J by 1 base, leaving 24 bases between them. Germline-derived CDR1 and CDR2 are MGHDK and SYGVNS. The CDR3, as DNA: TGTGCCAGCGAAACAGGCTATGGGGTTGACTTATCCTACGAGCAGTACTTC. Translating it yields CASETGYGVDLSYEQYF.

This clonotype was counted only a few times. The chain links TRBV20-1 to TRBJ2-3; D is undetermined. Germline V CDR1 and CDR2: DFQATT, SNEGSKA (reference sequence). CDR3 length: 10 residues. Trimming left V 5 bases short and J 6 bases short, with 6 bases between. The CDR3 nucleotides read TGCAGTGCTCTATGGGATACGCAGTATTTT. Amino acid sequence: CSALWDTQYF.

The chain employs TRBV6-5 and TRBJ1-3; D is ambiguous. Germline values: CDR1 MNHEY, CDR2 SVGAGI. The CDR3 loop spans 13 amino acids. Trimming cost V 1 base and J 6 bases, with 7 bases left between them. CDR3 in DNA: TGTGCCAGCAGTTACTTGGAGGAAAACACCATATATTTT. This translates into CASSYLEENTIYF.

Turning to this clonotype: Likely a read error: the CDR3 ends without its conserved phenylalanine or tryptophan. J is TRBJ1-1 and V is TRBV5-5; D remains ambiguous. Per germline, CDR1 SGHKS and CDR2 YYEKEE (reference sequence). Trimming took off 2 bases at V and 8 bases at J, with 10 bases between the two ends. CDR3 length: 12 amino acids. The CDR3 region has the DNA TGTGCCAGCAGCTTAACGGCAATAGAAGCTTTCCTT. This codes for CASSLTAIEAFL.

This clonotype occurred a few times. The chain recombines TRBV20-1 with TRBJ1-6, with 7 bases identical to TRBD1. J lost 9 bases, V lost 5 bases, and 10 bases had no gene match. The CDR3 has 14 amino acids. Germline lookup yields CDR1 DFQATT and CDR2 SNEGSKA (reference sequence). The CDR3 coding sequence is TGCAGTGCTCAAGCCCGACAGGGAAGTTCACCCCTCCACTTT. It specifies CSAQARQGSSPLHF.

The chain links TRBV29-1 to TRBJ2-1; 7 positions match TRBD1. The assigned J gene may be wrong: the sequence end matches TRBJ2-5 better. CDR1 and CDR2 from the germline V gene are SQVTM and ANQGSEA. The CDR3 contains 12 residues. CDR3 protein: CSGSGGGETQYF. The CDR3 DNA reads as TGCAGCGGATCAGGGGGTGGAGAGACCCAGTACTTC.

About this clonotype itself: One base away lies a much larger clone, so this may be a sequencing read error. The chain couples TRBV5-1 to TRBJ2-1; 14 nucleotides line up with TRBD2. The CDR3 sequence is 15 residues long. Per germline, CDR1 SGHRS and CDR2 YFSETQ. This CDR3 is CASSTGTSGSNERFF. The CDR3 DNA is TGCGCCAGCAGCACCGGGACTAGCGGGAGCAATGAGCGGTTCTTC. The full variable domain, rest sourced from reference TRBV5-1 and TRBJ2-1, is KAGVTQTPRYLIKTRGQQVTLSCSPISGHRSVSWYQQTPGQGLQFLFEYFSETQRNKGNFPGRFSGRQFSNSRSEMNVSTLELGDSALYLCASSTGTSGSNERFFGPGTRLTVL.

The CDR3 loop is CASRLGKTQYF. CDR3 bases: TGTGCCAGCAGACTCGGAAAGACCCAGTACTTC. The J gene is TRBJ2-5, the V gene TRBV2, with no clear D. Germline V gene sequence: CDR1 SNHLY, CDR2 FYNNEI. The CDR3 is made up of 11 amino acids. The V end lost 6 bases, the J end lost 6 bases, and 8 bases lay between the germline ends. Full variable domain (remainder filled in from reference TRBV2 and TRBJ2-5): EPEVTQTPSHQVTQMGQEVILRCVPISNHLYFYWYRQILGQKVEFLVSFYNNEISEKSEIFDDQFSVERPDGSNFTLKIRSTKLEDSAMYFCASRLGKTQYFGPGTRLLVL.